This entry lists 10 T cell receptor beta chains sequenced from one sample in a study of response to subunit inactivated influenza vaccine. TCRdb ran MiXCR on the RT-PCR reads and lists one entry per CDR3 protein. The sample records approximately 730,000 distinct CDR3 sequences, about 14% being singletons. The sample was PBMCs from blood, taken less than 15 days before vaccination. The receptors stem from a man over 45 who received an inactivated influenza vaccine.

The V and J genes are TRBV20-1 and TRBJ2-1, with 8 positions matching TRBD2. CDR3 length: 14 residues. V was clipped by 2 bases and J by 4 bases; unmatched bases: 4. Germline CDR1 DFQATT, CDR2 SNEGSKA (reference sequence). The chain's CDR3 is CSARSQREYNEQFF. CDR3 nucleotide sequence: TGCAGTGCTAGATCCCAGCGGGAGTACAATGAGCAGTTCTTC.

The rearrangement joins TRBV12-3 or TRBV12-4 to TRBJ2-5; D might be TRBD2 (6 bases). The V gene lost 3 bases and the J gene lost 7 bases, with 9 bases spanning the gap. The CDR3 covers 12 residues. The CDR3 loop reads CASSLGLWTQYF. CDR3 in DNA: TGTGCCAGCAGTTTGGGACTCTGGACCCAGTACTTC.

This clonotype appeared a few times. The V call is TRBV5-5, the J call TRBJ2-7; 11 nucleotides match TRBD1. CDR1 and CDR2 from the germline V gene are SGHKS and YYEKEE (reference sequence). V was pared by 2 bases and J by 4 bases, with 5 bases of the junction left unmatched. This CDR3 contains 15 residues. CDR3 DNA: TGTGCCAGCAGCTTCGTGGGACAGGGGGGGTACGAGCAGTACTTC. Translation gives CASSFVGQGGYEQYF.

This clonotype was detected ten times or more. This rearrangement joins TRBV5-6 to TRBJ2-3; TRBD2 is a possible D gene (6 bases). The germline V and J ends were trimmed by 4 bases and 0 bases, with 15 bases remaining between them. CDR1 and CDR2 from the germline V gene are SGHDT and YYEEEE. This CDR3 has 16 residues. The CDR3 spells CASSALGRGSTDTQYF. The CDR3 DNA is TGTGCCAGCAGCGCCCTAGGACGGGGGAGCACAGATACGCAGTATTTT.

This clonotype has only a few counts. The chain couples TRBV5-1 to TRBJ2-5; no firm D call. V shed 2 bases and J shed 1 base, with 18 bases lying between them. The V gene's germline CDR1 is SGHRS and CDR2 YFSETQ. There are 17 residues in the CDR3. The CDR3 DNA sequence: TGCGCCAGCAGCTTTAGTATAATTGGAACAGTCCAAGAGACCCAGTACTTC. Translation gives CASSFSIIGTVQETQYF. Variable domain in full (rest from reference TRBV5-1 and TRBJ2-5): KAGVTQTPRYLIKTRGQQVTLSCSPISGHRSVSWYQQTPGQGLQFLFEYFSETQRNKGNFPGRFSGRQFSNSRSEMNVSTLELGDSALYLCASSFSIIGTVQETQYFGPGTRLLVL.

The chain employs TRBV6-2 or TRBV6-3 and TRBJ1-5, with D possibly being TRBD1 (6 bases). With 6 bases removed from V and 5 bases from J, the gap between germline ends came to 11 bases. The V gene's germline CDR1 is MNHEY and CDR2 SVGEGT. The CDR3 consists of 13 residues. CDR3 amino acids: CASRDRSDQPQHF. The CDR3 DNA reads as TGTGCCAGCAGGGACAGATCCGATCAGCCCCAGCATTTT.

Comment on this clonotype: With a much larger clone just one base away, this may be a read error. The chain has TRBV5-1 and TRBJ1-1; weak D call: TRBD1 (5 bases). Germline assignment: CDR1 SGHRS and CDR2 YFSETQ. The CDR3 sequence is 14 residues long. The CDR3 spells CASSSQGRNIEAFF. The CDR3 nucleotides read TGCGCCAGCAGCTCCCAGGGCAGGAACATTGAAGCTTTCTTT.

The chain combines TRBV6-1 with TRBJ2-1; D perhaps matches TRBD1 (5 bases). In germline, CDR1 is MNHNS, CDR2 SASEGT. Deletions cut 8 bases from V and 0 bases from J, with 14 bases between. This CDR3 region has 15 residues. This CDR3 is CASSQAASSYNEQFF. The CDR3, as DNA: TGTGCCAGCTCACAGGCTGCGAGCTCCTACAATGAGCAGTTCTTC.

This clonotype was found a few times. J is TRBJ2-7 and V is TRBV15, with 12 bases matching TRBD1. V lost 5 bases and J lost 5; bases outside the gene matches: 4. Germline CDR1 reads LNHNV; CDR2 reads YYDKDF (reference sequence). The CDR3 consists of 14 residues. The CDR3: CATSDGTGGDEQYF. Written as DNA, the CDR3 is TGTGCCACCAGCGATGGGACAGGGGGCGACGAGCAGTACTTC.

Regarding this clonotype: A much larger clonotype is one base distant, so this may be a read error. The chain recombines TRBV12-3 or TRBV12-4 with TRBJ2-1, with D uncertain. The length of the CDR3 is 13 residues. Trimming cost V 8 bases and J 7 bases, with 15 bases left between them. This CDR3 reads CASGPTGENEQFF. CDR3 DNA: TGTGCCAGCGGTCCCACCGGAGAGAATGAGCAGTTCTTC.